Listed below are T cell receptor beta chains from one sample, sequenced in a study of T cell repertoires in cytomegalovirus infection. TCRdb called the reads again in MiXCR, with one record for every CDR3 protein. Among hundreds of thousands of distinct CDR3 sequences listed, more than 20% were seen once. The specimen sequenced was CD8+ T cells from PBMCs. These receptors came from a human donor in good health (CMV status not recorded). Some clones in this sample may be carry-over from other donors' samples. Each CDR3 is given with its conserved first and last residue. D genes are given only for firm matches. Rows give clone size only sometimes, using once, few, many, or a class for an expanded clone.

v_gene	d_gene	abundance	j_gene	CDR3nt	CDR3aa
TRBV12-3/TRBV12-4	.	few	TRBJ2-7	TGTGCCAGCAGTTTCGCGGGTTCTTCCTACGAGCAGTACTTC	CASSFAGSSYEQYF
TRBV29-1	TRBD1	.	TRBJ2-7	TGCAGCGTTTCCCACCTCCGGACAGGTACAACCTACGAGCAGTACTTC	CSVSHLRTGTTYEQYF
TRBV12-3/TRBV12-4	TRBD1	many	TRBJ1-5	TGTGCCAGCAGTTTAGCCAGGACAGGGGAGGATCAGCCCCAGCATTTT	CASSLARTGEDQPQHF
TRBV9	.	.	TRBJ1-6	TGTGCCAGCAGCGTCGCGTCGAATTCACCCCTCCACTTT	CASSVASNSPLHF
TRBV19	TRBD2	many	TRBJ2-3	TGTGCCAGTAGCAATAGCGGGGGGGCCCCAGATACGCAGTATTTT	CASSNSGGAPDTQYF
TRBV7-9	.	once	TRBJ2-4	TGTGCCAGCACCCCCCGGGACACCAAAAACATTCAGTACTTC	CASTPRDTKNIQYF
TRBV28	.	.	TRBJ2-1	TGTGCCAGCAGTTTAGGGTTGGGGCTCGGGCGGGTTCTCTACAATGAGCAGTTCTTC	CASSLGLGLGRVLYNEQFF
TRBV7-9	.	.	TRBJ2-7	TGTGTCAGCAGCCGAGACAGCTCCTACGAGCAGTACTTC	CVSSRDSSYEQYF
TRBV2	.	few	TRBJ1-2	TGTGCCAGCAGTTCCAGAGTAACCTACGATGGCTACACCTTC	CASSSRVTYDGYTF
TRBV6-8	.	few	TRBJ2-1	TGTGCCAGCAGTTGGGACCTACTTTACAATGAGCAGTTCTTC	CASSWDLLYNEQFF
TRBV20-1	.	.	TRBJ2-3	TGCAGTGCTACCGAGGGACTTCTGGGTTCTCGGTTGGACACGCAGTATTTT	CSATEGLLGSRLDTQYF
TRBV4-1	TRBD1	.	TRBJ1-4	TGCGCCAGCAGCCAAGGACAGGGATATCAAACAACTAATGAAAAACTGTTTTTT	CASSQGQGYQTTNEKLFF
TRBV5-6	TRBD2	few	TRBJ2-7	TGTGCCAGCAGCTTCTCCCCGGGGGGGCCCTCCTACGAGCAGTACTTC	CASSFSPGGPSYEQYF
TRBV12-3/TRBV12-4	TRBD1	.	TRBJ1-2	TGTGCCAGCAGTTTATCAGGGGGTGGCTACACCTTC	CASSLSGGGYTF
TRBV7-9	.	few	TRBJ2-1	TGTGCCAGCAGCTTAGCGGAGGGCTTCCTTTACAATGAGCAGTTCTTC	CASSLAEGFLYNEQFF
TRBV4-2	.	once	TRBJ1-1	TGTGCCAGCAGCCAAGAGGTGGGGTACACTGAAGCTTTCTTT	CASSQEVGYTEAFF
TRBV7-6	.	.	TRBJ2-3	TGTGCCACAGTCGCGGGCACAGATACGCAGTATTTT	CATVAGTDTQYF
TRBV7-6	.	many	TRBJ2-2	TGTGCCAGCAGCTTTGAAGGCGGGGTCCTTGGCACCGGGGAGCTGTTTTTT	CASSFEGGVLGTGELFF
TRBV7-9	.	.	TRBJ2-2	TGTGCCAGCAGCTCCTGGCCAGGGGAGCTGTTTTTT	CASSSWPGELFF
TRBV28	.	few	TRBJ1-5	TGTGCCAGCAGTTTTCTCCAGGGGAAAGGCAATCAGCCCCAGCATTTT	CASSFLQGKGNQPQHF
TRBV6-6	TRBD1	.	TRBJ2-7	TGTGCCAGCAGAACAGGGGGCCGGTACGAGCAGTACTTC	CASRTGGRYEQYF
TRBV2	TRBD1	once	TRBJ1-2	TGTGCCAGCCGGACAGGCGGCGGCTATGGCTACACCTTC	CASRTGGGYGYTF
TRBV10-2	TRBD1	.	TRBJ2-7	TGCGCCAGCAGGGACAGGCGACTCTACGAGCAGTACTTC	CASRDRRLYEQYF
TRBV6-5	.	many	TRBJ2-1	TGTGCCAGCAGACAGGGAACGGGCTACAATGAGCAGTTCTTC	CASRQGTGYNEQFF
TRBV7-6	.	many	TRBJ2-3	TGTGCCAGCAGCTTAGACCGAGTGGCGCAGTATTTT	CASSLDRVAQYF
TRBV28	.	.	TRBJ1-5	TGTGCCAGCAGTACCACCAGGGAGTTAAATCAGCCCCAGCATTTT	CASSTTRELNQPQHF
TRBV15	.	few	TRBJ1-5	TGTGCCACCAGCAGAGACCCGGGGGTAAATCAGCCCCAGCATTTT	CATSRDPGVNQPQHF
TRBV6-2/TRBV6-3	.	.	TRBJ1-5	TGTGCCAGCAGTTATTGGGATGGCAATCAGCCCCAGCATTTT	CASSYWDGNQPQHF
TRBV28	.	many	TRBJ1-1	TGTGCCAGCAGTTCGTTCTCCACCGGGATGAACACTGAAGCTTTCTTT	CASSSFSTGMNTEAFF
TRBV6-1	TRBD2	few	TRBJ2-3	TGTGCCAGCAAGGCTAGCGGGGTTAGCACAGATACGCAGTATTTT	CASKASGVSTDTQYF
TRBV29-1	TRBD1	.	TRBJ2-5	TGCAGCGTTGAAGACTGGACAGGGTTTGATCAAGAGACCCAGTACTTC	CSVEDWTGFDQETQYF
TRBV5-1	TRBD1	.	TRBJ2-3	TGCGCCAGCCGGGAACGGACAGGGGGCGCGAATACGCAGTATTTT	CASRERTGGANTQYF
TRBV2	.	.	TRBJ2-1	TGTGCCAGCAGTGACCCCTCCGACAGTTACAATGAGCAGTTCTTC	CASSDPSDSYNEQFF
TRBV29-1	TRBD1	.	TRBJ1-1	TGCAGCGTTGCAGGTCGACAGGGGGGGAACACTGAAGCTTTCTTT	CSVAGRQGGNTEAFF
TRBV7-2	.	many	TRBJ1-5	TGTGCCAGCAGCTTTGCTCAACCGGGGTATAGCAATCAGCCCCAGCATTTT	CASSFAQPGYSNQPQHF
TRBV7-6	.	many	TRBJ2-1	TGTGCCAGCAGCCCCAGGAAATGGGCAGGTGGCTACAATGAGCAGTTCTTC	CASSPRKWAGGYNEQFF
TRBV6-2/TRBV6-3	.	many	TRBJ2-2	TGTGCCAGCAGTGCAGGGGTAAACACCGGGGAGCTGTTTTTT	CASSAGVNTGELFF
TRBV24-1	.	few	TRBJ2-7	TGTGCCACCAGTGATTCCGGACAGCCCGACCGGGAGCAGTACTTC	CATSDSGQPDREQYF
TRBV5-1	.	.	TRBJ1-1	TGCGCCAGCAGCTTGGTCGGGGCCACTGAAGCTTTCTTT	CASSLVGATEAFF
TRBV7-9	.	few	TRBJ2-1	TGTGCCAGCAGCCCCCCTGGGGCCCATGAGCAGTTCTTC	CASSPPGAHEQFF
TRBV28	.	many	TRBJ1-1	TGTGCCAGCAGTTTTGAATGGCCAGGGGCTGCTTTCTTT	CASSFEWPGAAFF
TRBV14	.	.	TRBJ1-1	TGTGCCAGCAGCCATAATACGCTGGGGATGGGCACTGAAGCTTTCTTT	CASSHNTLGMGTEAFF
TRBV10-3	.	.	TRBJ1-2	TGTGCCATCAGACAGGGACTTAACTATGGCTACACCTTC	CAIRQGLNYGYTF
TRBV6-2/TRBV6-3	.	many	TRBJ2-2	TGTGCCAGCAGCCCGGGATCCCGGGGCGGGGAGCTGTTTTTT	CASSPGSRGGELFF
TRBV7-9	.	.	TRBJ2-1	TGTGCCAGCAGCTTCGAAGGGGAGCAGTTCTTC	CASSFEGEQFF
TRBV7-6	.	few	TRBJ2-1	TGTGCCAGCAGCCGGAGCTCCAATGAGCAGTTCTTC	CASSRSSNEQFF
TRBV20-1	.	.	TRBJ1-1	TGCAGTGTTGTTGAGCAACACAGGGATCTTAACACTGAAGCTTTCTTT	CSVVEQHRDLNTEAFF
TRBV14	.	many	TRBJ1-3	TGTGCCAGCAGCCAATATGCGTCGGGCCCCGGAAACACCATATATTTT	CASSQYASGPGNTIYF
TRBV27	.	.	TRBJ1-1	TGTGCCAGCGCCGTTTTAGTGCGGACTGAAGCTTTCTTT	CASAVLVRTEAFF
TRBV2	TRBD1	.	TRBJ2-5	TGTGCCAGCAGCCCGGGGACAGGGTCGTACCAAGAGACCCAGTACTTC	CASSPGTGSYQETQYF
TRBV6-6	.	.	TRBJ2-3	TGTGCCAGCAGTTACCTCTTCCCGGGACTTTCTAGCACAGATACGCAGTATTTT	CASSYLFPGLSSTDTQYF
TRBV28	.	.	TRBJ2-1	TGTGCCAGCACCCTTACCGGGAGCTCCTACAATGAGCAGTTCTTC	CASTLTGSSYNEQFF
TRBV7-6	TRBD1	many	TRBJ1-2	TGTGCCAGCAGCCCAAAAGGTTTGGGGACAGACTACACCTTC	CASSPKGLGTDYTF
TRBV7-9	.	.	TRBJ2-3	TGTGCCAGCAGCTTCTCGCAGGGGAGCACAGATACGCAGTATTTT	CASSFSQGSTDTQYF
TRBV15	TRBD2	few	TRBJ2-1	TGTGCCACCAGCGACAGCGGGGGGCCCAATGAGCAGTTCTTC	CATSDSGGPNEQFF
TRBV7-9	.	few	TRBJ2-3	TGTGCCAGCAGCTTAGTGGGGCCCGATACGCAGTATTTT	CASSLVGPDTQYF
TRBV7-9	.	.	TRBJ2-1	TGTGCCAGCAGCTTAGGGGGAGGCACTGCCTACAATGAGCAGTTCTTC	CASSLGGGTAYNEQFF
TRBV28	.	few	TRBJ2-3	TGTGCCAGCAGTTTATACCCGGATTCAGATACGCAGTATTTT	CASSLYPDSDTQYF
TRBV6-6	.	few	TRBJ1-5	TGTGCCAGCAGTTACTCGCCGGGTCTAGGCAATCAGCCCCAGCATTTT	CASSYSPGLGNQPQHF